A selection of T cell receptor beta chains follows, all from one sample in a study of CD8+ T cells in alopecia areata. Libraries were prepared by immunoSEQ multiplex PCR; TCRdb keeps only in-frame clonotypes and omits some of them. Of about 20,000 clones listed, less than 70% are singletons. The sample was CD4+ Tregs sorted from blood. Receptor source: a human donor with alopecia areata. CDR3s leave out the opening cysteine and the closing phenylalanine or tryptophan. Each record gives: V gene, CDR3 protein.

>TRBV7-9
ASSLPGTKSYEQY
>TRBV18
ASSPYRGDYGYT
>TRBV19
ASSLPGTSESDTQY
>TRBV15
ATSRGLNQETQY
>TRBV6-6
ASTSDLLDTQY
>TRBV28
ASNSVGNQPQH
>TRBV30
AWRGTGFPPLH
>TRBV25-1
ASSEEQGDTEAF
>TRBV28
ASSFVGEANYGYT
>TRBV2
ASSLQGSRNTGELF
>TRBV29-1
SGAGDSSPFDEQF
>TRBV6-4
ASSDGSGYT
>TRBV5-4
ASSQTGAGGRNTQY
>TRBV29-1
SVDRLSGANVLT
>TRBV7-2
ASSRDRGGDTQY
>TRBV10-3
AISYLGGQETQY